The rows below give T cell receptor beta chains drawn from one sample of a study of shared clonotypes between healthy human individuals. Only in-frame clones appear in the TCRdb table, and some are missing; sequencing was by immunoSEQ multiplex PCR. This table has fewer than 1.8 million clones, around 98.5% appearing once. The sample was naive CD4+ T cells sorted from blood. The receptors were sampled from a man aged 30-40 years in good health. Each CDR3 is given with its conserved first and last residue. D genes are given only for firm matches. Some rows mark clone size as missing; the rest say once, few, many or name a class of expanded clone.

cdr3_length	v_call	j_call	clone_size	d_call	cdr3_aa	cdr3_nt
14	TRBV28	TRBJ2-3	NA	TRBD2	CASSRSGSEDTQYF	TGTGCCAGCAGTCGTAGCGGGAGTGAAGATACGCAGTATTTT
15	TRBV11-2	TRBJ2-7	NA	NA	CASSLETSSSYEQYF	TGTGCCAGCAGCTTAGAGACCTCGAGCTCCTACGAGCAGTACTTC
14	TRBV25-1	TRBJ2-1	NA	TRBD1	CASSEQGASSEQFF	TGTGCCAGCAGTGAGCAGGGGGCGTCTTCGGAGCAGTTCTTC
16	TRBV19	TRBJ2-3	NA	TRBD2	CASSPTGTSPTDTQYF	TGTGCCAGTAGTCCCACCGGGACTAGCCCCACAGATACGCAGTATTTT
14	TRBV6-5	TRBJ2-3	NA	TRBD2	CASSYSGRASTQYF	TGTGCCAGCAGTTACAGCGGGAGGGCCTCTACGCAGTATTTT
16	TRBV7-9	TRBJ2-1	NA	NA	CASSSSVFPRLNEQFF	TGTGCCAGCAGCTCCTCGGTATTCCCAAGGTTGAATGAGCAGTTCTTC
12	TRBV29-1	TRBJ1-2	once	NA	CSVAPGQYGYTF	TGCAGCGTTGCCCCTGGACAGTATGGCTACACCTTC
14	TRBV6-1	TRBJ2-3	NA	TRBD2	CASSKLAGADTQYF	TGTGCCAGCAGTAAACTAGCGGGGGCAGATACGCAGTATTTT
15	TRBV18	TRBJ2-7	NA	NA	CASSPLPRDSLSQYF	TGTGCCAGCTCACCACTCCCCCGGGACTCCCTCTCGCAGTACTTC
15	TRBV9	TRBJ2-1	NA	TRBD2	CASSGYSGMGNEQFF	TGTGCCAGCAGCGGATATAGCGGGATGGGCAATGAGCAGTTCTTC
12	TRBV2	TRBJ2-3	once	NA	CASNLSFREQYF	TGTGCCAGCAACCTCTCCTTCCGGGAACAGTATTTT
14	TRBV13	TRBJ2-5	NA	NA	CASSLNSYRETQYF	TGTGCCAGCAGCTTAAATTCGTACCGAGAGACCCAGTACTTC
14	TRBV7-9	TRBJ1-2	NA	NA	CASSLGHSNYGYTF	TGTGCCAGCAGCTTAGGTCACAGTAACTATGGCTACACCTTC
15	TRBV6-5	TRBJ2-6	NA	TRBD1	CASSSRTGIGNVLTF	TGTGCCAGCAGTTCCCGGACAGGTATAGGCAACGTCCTGACTTTC
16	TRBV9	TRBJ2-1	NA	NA	CASTTSPSPTYNEQFF	TGTGCCAGCACCACTTCCCCCTCCCCTACCTACAATGAGCAGTTCTTC
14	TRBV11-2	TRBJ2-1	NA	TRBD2	CASSWAGGPIEQFF	TGTGCCAGCAGCTGGGCGGGAGGGCCCATAGAGCAGTTCTTC
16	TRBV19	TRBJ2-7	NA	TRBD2	CASSLYRTSGSYEQYF	TGTGCCAGTAGTCTTTATAGGACTAGCGGCTCCTACGAGCAGTACTTC
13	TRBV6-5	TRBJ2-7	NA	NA	CASRPGPTYEQYF	TGTGCCAGCAGACCAGGGCCCACCTACGAGCAGTACTTC
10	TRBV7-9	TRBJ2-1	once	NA	CASGVYEQFF	TGTGCCAGCGGTGTATATGAGCAGTTCTTC
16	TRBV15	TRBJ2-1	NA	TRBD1	CATSRVRQGATDEQFF	TGTGCCACCAGCAGAGTACGGCAGGGGGCTACGGATGAGCAGTTCTTC
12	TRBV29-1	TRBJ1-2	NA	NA	CSVERGSDGYTF	TGCAGCGTTGAAAGGGGGTCGGATGGCTACACCTTC
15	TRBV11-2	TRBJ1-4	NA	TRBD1	CASSSDYGQGEKLFF	TGTGCCAGCAGCTCCGATTACGGACAGGGGGAAAAACTGTTTTTT